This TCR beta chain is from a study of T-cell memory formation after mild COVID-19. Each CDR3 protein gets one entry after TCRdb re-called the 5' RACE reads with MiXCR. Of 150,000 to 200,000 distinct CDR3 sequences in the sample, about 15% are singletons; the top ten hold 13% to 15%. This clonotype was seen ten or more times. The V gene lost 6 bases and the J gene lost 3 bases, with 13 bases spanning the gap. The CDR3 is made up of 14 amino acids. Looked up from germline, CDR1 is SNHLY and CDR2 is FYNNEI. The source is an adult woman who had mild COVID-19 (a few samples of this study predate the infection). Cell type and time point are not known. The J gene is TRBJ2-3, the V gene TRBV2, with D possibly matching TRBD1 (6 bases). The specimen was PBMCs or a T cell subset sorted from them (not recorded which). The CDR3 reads CASRQGERTDTQYF. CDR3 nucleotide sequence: TGTGCCAGCAGACAGGGTGAGCGGACAGATACGCAGTATTTT.